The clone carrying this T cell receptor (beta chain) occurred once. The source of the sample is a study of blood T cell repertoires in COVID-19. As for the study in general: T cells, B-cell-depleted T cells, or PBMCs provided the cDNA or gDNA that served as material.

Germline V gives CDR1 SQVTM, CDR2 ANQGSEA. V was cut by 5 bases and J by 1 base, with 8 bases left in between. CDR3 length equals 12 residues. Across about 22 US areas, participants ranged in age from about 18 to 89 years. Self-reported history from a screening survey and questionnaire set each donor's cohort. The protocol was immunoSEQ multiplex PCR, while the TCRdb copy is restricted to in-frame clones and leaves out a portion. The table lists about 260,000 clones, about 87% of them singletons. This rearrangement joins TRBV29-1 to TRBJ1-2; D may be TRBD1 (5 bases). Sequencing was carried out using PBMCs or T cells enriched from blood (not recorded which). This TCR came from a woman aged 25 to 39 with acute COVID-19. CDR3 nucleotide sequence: TGCAGCGTTTGGGGGGATAACTATGGCTACACCTTC. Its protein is CSVWGDNYGYTF.